The 23 T cell receptor beta chains reported below all come from one sample, sequenced in a study of T cells after yellow fever vaccination. TCRdb itself ran the 5' RACE reads through MiXCR, one entry per CDR3 protein. Of some 340,000 distinct CDR3 sequences in the sample, about 10% were seen once. Sequencing was performed on CD4+ T cells sorted from PBMCs, taken 45 days after the yellow fever booster vaccination. The receptors here all came from a man between 18 and 35 years old who received the YFV17D yellow fever vaccine.

This rearrangement joins TRBV5-6 to TRBJ2-5, with D possibly being TRBD1 (6 bases). V lost 5 bases, J lost 4 bases, and 12 bases lay in between. The CDR3 totals 13 residues. Germline lookup yields CDR1 SGHDT and CDR2 YYEEEE. CDR3 nucleotides: TGTGCCAGCAGTCGTCAGGGGCGAGAGACCCAGTACTTC. Residues: CASSRQGRETQYF.

The V call is TRBV28, the J call TRBJ2-6; D gene unclear. There are 14 residues in the CDR3. V lost 8 bases, J lost 2 bases, and 10 bases lay in between. The germline V gene has CDR1 MDHEN and CDR2 SYDVKM. CDR3 coding DNA: TGTGCCAGCTATGGAAGGGCTGGGGCCAACGTCCTGACTTTC. Its protein product is CASYGRAGANVLTF.

This clonotype appeared a few times. The chain links TRBV6-1 to TRBJ1-2, with 7 bases fitting TRBD1. Germline values: CDR1 MNHNS, CDR2 SASEGT. V was clipped by 6 bases and J by 6 bases; unmatched bases: 7. The CDR3 is 13 residues long. The CDR3 coding sequence is TGTGCCAGCAGGGTACAGGGGAGTGATGGCTACACCTTC. It yields the protein CASRVQGSDGYTF.

This clonotype was counted ten times or more. This chain connects TRBV18 to TRBJ2-7, with 8 bases lining up with TRBD1. From germline, CDR1 is KGHSH and CDR2 LQKENI. The CDR3 contains 14 residues. V was clipped by 3 bases and J by 3 bases; unmatched bases: 4. The CDR3 DNA sequence: TGTGCCAGCTCACCCGGGACAGGAATCTACGAGCAGTACGTC. Amino acid sequence: CASSPGTGIYEQYV.

This clonotype was counted only a few times. The chain has TRBV12-5 and TRBJ2-7, with D tentatively TRBD2 (5 bases). The V end lost 0 bases, the J end lost 4 bases, and 22 bases lay between the germline ends. CDR3 length equals 18 residues. Germline V CDR1 and CDR2: LGHNT, FRNRAP. The CDR3 coding sequence is TGTGCTAGTGGTTTGGTAGTGGCACAGAGCGGTGCAAATTACGAGCAGTACTTC. Protein sequence: CASGLVVAQSGANYEQYF.

This clonotype was seen a handful of times. This chain uses TRBV6-2 or TRBV6-3 with TRBJ2-5; 8 positions agree with TRBD2. Germline CDR1 reads MNHEY; CDR2 reads SVGEGT. This CDR3 comprises 13 residues. The J segment lost 2 bases and the V segment lost 6 bases, leaving 2 bases of the junction unmatched. The chain's CDR3 is CASRTSAQETQYF. The DNA for the CDR3 is TGTGCCAGCAGGACTAGCGCACAAGAGACCCAGTACTTC.

This clonotype has a handful of counts. The CDR3 sequence is CASRGPGGSYNEQFF. CDR3 coding DNA: TGCGCCAGCAGGGGGCCGGGGGGATCCTACAATGAGCAGTTCTTC. V gene TRBV23-1 combines with J gene TRBJ2-1; 7 bases line up with TRBD2. TRBV23-1 counts as an open reading frame of uncertain function. The V gene end was trimmed by 6 bases and the J gene end by 1 base; junction bases not matched to a gene: 6. This CDR3 spans 15 amino acids.

The table lists this clonotype with a few counts. This chain connects TRBV4-1 to TRBJ1-4; D gene ambiguous. The CDR3 runs 14 residues. Trimming shortened V by 3 bases and J by 4 bases, and 9 bases separated the two germline ends. Germline loops: CDR1 MGHRA, CDR2 YSYEKL. The CDR3 loop reads CASSQWQINEKLFF. CDR3 bases: TGCGCCAGCAGCCAGTGGCAGATTAATGAAAAACTGTTTTTT.

J is TRBJ2-3 and V is TRBV7-2, with no clear D. From germline, CDR1 is SGHTA and CDR2 FQGNSA. The V end was cut by 0 bases, the J end by 9 bases, with 4 bases between. This CDR3 contains 11 residues. The CDR3 is CASSLATTQYF. The CDR3 DNA reads TGTGCCAGCAGCTTAGCGACCACGCAGTATTTT.

This clonotype was counted only a few times. The CDR3 sequence: CSVGTRGYSGANVLTF. In DNA, the CDR3 is TGCAGCGTTGGAACCCGGGGGTACTCTGGGGCCAACGTCCTGACTTTC. This chain links TRBV29-1 with TRBJ2-6; D may be TRBD2 (6 bases). The length of the CDR3 is 16 residues. Trimming removed 4 bases at V and 0 bases at J, with 13 bases between. Germline V gene data show CDR1 as SQVTM and CDR2 as ANQGSEA.

The sample holds a few counts of this clonotype. The chain carries TRBV18 and TRBJ1-4; D is unresolved. CDR3 length: 13 residues. Trimming removed 0 bases at V and 7 bases at J, with 6 bases between. Germline CDR1 is KGHSH and CDR2 is LQKENI. The CDR3 coding sequence is TGTGCCAGCTCACCACCGCCTCGTGAAAAACTGTTTTTT. Translation: CASSPPPREKLFF. The variable domain in full, with the rest retrieved from reference TRBV18 and TRBJ1-4, is NAGVMQNPRHLVRRRGQEARLRCSPMKGHSHVYWYRQLPEEGLKFMVYLQKENIIDESGMPKERFSAEFPKEGPSILRIQQVVRGDSAAYFCASSPPPREKLFFGSGTQLSVL.

The V gene is TRBV12-3 or TRBV12-4, the J gene TRBJ2-1; 9 bases agree with TRBD2. J was trimmed by 8 bases and V by 3 bases; bases with no gene match: 5. The CDR3 contains 14 residues. The CDR3 reads CASSLLRGGHEQFF. As DNA, the CDR3 is TGTGCCAGCAGTTTGCTGCGGGGGGGCCATGAGCAGTTCTTC.

This clonotype has a handful of counts. The rearrangement uses TRBV20-1 and TRBJ2-3, with TRBD2 matching over 8 bases. J lost 0 bases, V lost 2 bases, and 13 bases had no gene match. This CDR3 spans 18 amino acids. Per the germline V gene, CDR1 is DFQATT and CDR2 is SNEGSKA (reference sequence). The CDR3 DNA follows: TGCAGTGCTAGATTACCCCAAGGGCGGGGGGCTAGCACAGATACGCAGTATTTT. Translation gives CSARLPQGRGASTDTQYF.

The J gene is TRBJ2-3, the V gene TRBV10-1, with 8 bases matching TRBD1. Trimming at V came to 3 bases and at J to 15 bases, leaving 8 bases not matched to a gene. The germline gives CDR1 WNHNN, CDR2 SYGVQD (reference sequence). This CDR3 is built from 12 residues. Written as DNA, the CDR3 is TGCGCCAGCAGTGAAGGCCAGGGGGCAGGTTATTTT. This encodes CASSEGQGAGYF.

This clonotype was observed a single time. The chain has TRBV7-3 and TRBJ1-2; D unresolved. The germline V gene has CDR1 SGHTA and CDR2 FQGTGA. The V end lost 1 base, the J end lost 6 bases, and 9 bases lay between the germline ends. The CDR3 loop spans 13 amino acids. DNA for the CDR3: TGTGCCAGCAGCTTAAGCGGGTTGGATGGCTACACCTTC. Translated, it gives CASSLSGLDGYTF.

V and J are TRBV2 and TRBJ1-3, with 7 positions matching TRBD1. CDR3 length equals 15 residues. V shed 3 bases, J shed 1 base, and the junction held 3 bases outside the gene matches. Per the germline V gene, CDR1 is SNHLY and CDR2 is FYNNEI. The CDR3 DNA is TGTGCCAGCAGTGACGGACAGGCTTCTGGAAACACCATATATTTT. Translation: CASSDGQASGNTIYF.

The rearrangement joins TRBV6-5 to TRBJ1-6; D unclear. The ends were cut back, 5 bases at V and 10 bases at J, with 12 bases in the middle. The CDR3 runs 13 residues. Germline CDR1 is MNHEY and CDR2 is SVGAGI. The chain's CDR3 is CASSLQIKSPLHF. The CDR3 DNA reads as TGTGCCAGCAGTCTACAGATCAAATCACCCCTCCACTTT.

J is TRBJ2-3 and V is TRBV5-1; D is uncertain. Germline lookup yields CDR1 SGHRS and CDR2 YFSETQ. Trimming pared 2 bases from V and 2 bases from J, leaving 9 bases between. This CDR3 has 14 residues. The DNA of the CDR3 is TGCGCCAGCAGCTTTGCACAACTCACAGATACGCAGTATTTT. This sequence encodes CASSFAQLTDTQYF.

This clonotype was seen only a few times. The chain links TRBV18 to TRBJ1-2, with 10 bases identical to TRBD1. CDR3 length equals 14 residues. Trimming removed 3 bases from V and 6 bases from J; junction bases left unmatched: 4. CDR1 is KGHSH and CDR2 is LQKENI in the germline V gene. The CDR3 sequence: CASSPPDRGNGYTF. The CDR3 DNA reads as TGTGCCAGCTCACCCCCGGACAGGGGGAATGGCTACACCTTC.

This clonotype was observed at least ten times. The V call is TRBV5-6, the J call TRBJ1-1; D perhaps matches TRBD1 (6 bases). Germline assignment: CDR1 SGHDT and CDR2 YYEEEE. With 3 bases removed from V and 6 bases from J, the gap between germline ends came to 18 bases. This CDR3 comprises 15 residues. DNA for the CDR3: TGTGCCAGCAGCTGGGAGCCGGGGGGCGACGCTGAAGCTTTCTTT. It translates to CASSWEPGGDAEAFF.

The chain recombines TRBV23-1 with TRBJ1-5; D perhaps matches TRBD1 (5 bases). TRBV23-1 has ORF status, its function being uncertain. V gave up 2 bases and J gave up 6 bases, with 14 bases separating them. The CDR3 loop spans 15 amino acids. CDR3 in DNA: TGCGCCAGCAGTCAACCCAACAGGATGCGTCAGCCCCAGCATTTT. Protein product: CASSQPNRMRQPQHF.

This clonotype was found a few times. The V gene is TRBV9, the J gene TRBJ1-1; D uncertain. Germline CDR1 is SGDLS and CDR2 is YYNGEE. With 0 bases removed from V and 1 base from J, the gap between germline ends came to 10 bases. The CDR3 loop spans 15 amino acids. This chain's CDR3 is CASSVVHGGNTEAFF. CDR3 DNA: TGTGCCAGCAGCGTAGTTCACGGAGGGAACACTGAAGCTTTCTTT.

This clonotype occurred many times. The V call is TRBV7-9, the J call TRBJ1-1; possible D gene TRBD1, 6 bases. This CDR3 comprises 15 residues. Looked up from germline, CDR1 is SEHNR and CDR2 is FQNEAQ (reference sequence). V lost 5 bases, J lost 8 bases, and 21 bases lay in between. The CDR3 sequence is CASSAMGDTFSEAFF. CDR3 nucleotide sequence: TGTGCCAGCAGCGCCATGGGGGACACCTTTTCCGAAGCTTTCTTT.